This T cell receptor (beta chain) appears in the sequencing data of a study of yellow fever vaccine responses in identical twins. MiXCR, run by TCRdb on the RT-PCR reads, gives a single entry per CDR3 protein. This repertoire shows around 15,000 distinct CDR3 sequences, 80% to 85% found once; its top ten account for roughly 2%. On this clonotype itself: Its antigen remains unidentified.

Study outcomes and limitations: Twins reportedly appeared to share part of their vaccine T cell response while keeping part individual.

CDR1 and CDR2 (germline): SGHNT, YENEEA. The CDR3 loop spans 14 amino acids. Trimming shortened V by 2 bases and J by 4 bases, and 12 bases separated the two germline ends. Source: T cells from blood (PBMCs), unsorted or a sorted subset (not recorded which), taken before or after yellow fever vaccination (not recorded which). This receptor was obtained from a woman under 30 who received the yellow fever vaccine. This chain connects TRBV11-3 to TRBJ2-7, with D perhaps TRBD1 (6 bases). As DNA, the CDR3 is TGTGCCAGCAGCTTAAATGTGGGACATTACGAGCAGTACTTC. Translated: CASSLNVGHYEQYF.